Listed here are 3 T cell receptor beta chains from one sample, sequenced in a study of lymphopenia after photon versus proton radiotherapy. Method: immunoSEQ multiplex PCR; TCRdb's copy keeps in-frame clones and lacks some. The sample consists of about 30,000 clones, 94% of them appearing once. The sample consisted of peripheral blood, taken from a patient treated with photon-based radiotherapy. These receptors originate from a woman aged 50 to 65 with cholangiocarcinoma.

V and J are TRBV9 and TRBJ2-1; 9 bases line up with TRBD1. The J segment lost 6 bases and the V segment lost 3 bases, leaving 7 bases of the junction unmatched. CDR1 is SGDLS and CDR2 is YYNGEE in the germline V gene. The CDR3 length is 15 residues. The CDR3 sequence is CASSASGTGINEQFF. The CDR3 DNA reads as TGTGCCAGCAGCGCCTCCGGGACAGGGATCAATGAGCAGTTCTTC.

This sequence joins TRBV14 and TRBJ1-2, with D possibly TRBD1 on 6 matching bases. V lost 3 bases, J lost 4 bases, and 15 bases lay in between. The CDR3 is made up of 15 amino acids. From germline, CDR1 is SGHDN and CDR2 FVKESK. CDR3: CASSQAGAGAYGYTF. As DNA, the CDR3 is TGTGCCAGCAGCCAGGCAGGGGCAGGGGCCTATGGCTACACCTTC.

The chain has TRBV4-3 and TRBJ1-3; D remains ambiguous. Trimming removed 0 bases at V and 8 bases at J, with 11 bases between. CDR1 and CDR2 (germline): LGHNA, YSLEER. The CDR3 is 14 amino acids. The CDR3 region is CASSQDGPLDTIYF. CDR3 coding DNA: TGCGCCAGCAGCCAAGACGGCCCCTTAGACACCATATATTTT.